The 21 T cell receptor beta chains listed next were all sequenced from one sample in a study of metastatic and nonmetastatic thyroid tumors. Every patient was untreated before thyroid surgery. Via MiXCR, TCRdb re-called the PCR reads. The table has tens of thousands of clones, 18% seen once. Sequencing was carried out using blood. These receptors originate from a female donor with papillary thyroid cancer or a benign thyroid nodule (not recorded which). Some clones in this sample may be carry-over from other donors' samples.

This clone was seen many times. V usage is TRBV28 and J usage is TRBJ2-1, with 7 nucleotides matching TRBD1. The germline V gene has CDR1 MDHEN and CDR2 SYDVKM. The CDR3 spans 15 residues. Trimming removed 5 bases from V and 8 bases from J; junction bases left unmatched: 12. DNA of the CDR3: TGTGCCAGCAGTGGAACCGGGACAGTAGGCGATGAGCAGTTCTTC. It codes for CASSGTGTVGDEQFF.

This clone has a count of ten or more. CDR3 region: CASSLSTEETQYF. The CDR3 DNA is TGTGCCAGCAGCTTGTCAACCGAAGAGACCCAGTACTTC. This chain links TRBV11-2 with TRBJ2-5; D is undetermined. CDR1 is SGHAT and CDR2 is FQNNGV in the germline V gene. The CDR3 totals 13 residues. Trimming pared 3 bases from V and 3 bases from J, leaving 8 bases between.

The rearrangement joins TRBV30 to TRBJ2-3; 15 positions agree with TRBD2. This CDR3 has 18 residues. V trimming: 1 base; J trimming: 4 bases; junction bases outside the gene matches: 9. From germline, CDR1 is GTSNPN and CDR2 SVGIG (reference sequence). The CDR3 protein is CAWSGGTSGGISSDTQYF. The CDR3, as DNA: TGTGCCTGGAGTGGAGGGACTAGCGGGGGGATCAGCTCAGATACGCAGTATTTT.

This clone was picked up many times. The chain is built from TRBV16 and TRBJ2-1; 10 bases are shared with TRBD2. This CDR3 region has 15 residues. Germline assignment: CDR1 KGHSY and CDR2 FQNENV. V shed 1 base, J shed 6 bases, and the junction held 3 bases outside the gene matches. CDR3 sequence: CASSQFLAGVNEQFF. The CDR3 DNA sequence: TGTGCCAGCAGCCAATTTCTAGCGGGAGTCAATGAGCAGTTCTTC.

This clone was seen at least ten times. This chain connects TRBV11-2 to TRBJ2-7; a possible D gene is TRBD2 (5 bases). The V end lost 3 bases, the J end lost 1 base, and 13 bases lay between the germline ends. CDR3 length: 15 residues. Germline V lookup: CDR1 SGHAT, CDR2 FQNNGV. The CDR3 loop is CASSFLAVGSYEQYF. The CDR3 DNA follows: TGTGCCAGCAGCTTCCTAGCAGTAGGATCCTACGAGCAGTACTTC.

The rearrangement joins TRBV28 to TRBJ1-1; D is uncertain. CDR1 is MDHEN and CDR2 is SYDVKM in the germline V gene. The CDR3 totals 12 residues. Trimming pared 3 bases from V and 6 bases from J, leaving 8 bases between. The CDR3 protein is CASSFSTSEAFF. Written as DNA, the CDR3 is TGTGCCAGCAGTTTTAGCACCTCTGAAGCTTTCTTT.

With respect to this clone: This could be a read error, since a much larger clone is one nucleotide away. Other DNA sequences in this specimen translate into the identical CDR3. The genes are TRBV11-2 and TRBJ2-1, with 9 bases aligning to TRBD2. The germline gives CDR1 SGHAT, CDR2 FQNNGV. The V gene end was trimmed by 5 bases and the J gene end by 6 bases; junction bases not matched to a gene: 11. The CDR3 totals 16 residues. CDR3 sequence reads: CASSARTSGYINEQFF. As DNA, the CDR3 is TGTGCCAGCAGCGCCCGTACTAGCGGGTATATCAATGAGCAGTTCTTC.

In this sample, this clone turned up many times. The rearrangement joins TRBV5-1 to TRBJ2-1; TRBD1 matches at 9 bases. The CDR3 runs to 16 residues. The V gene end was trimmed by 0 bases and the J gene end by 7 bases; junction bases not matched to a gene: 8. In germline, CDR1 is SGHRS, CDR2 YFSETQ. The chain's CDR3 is CASSLDPGQGPNEQFF. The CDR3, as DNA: TGCGCCAGCAGCTTGGATCCGGGACAGGGTCCAAATGAGCAGTTCTTC.

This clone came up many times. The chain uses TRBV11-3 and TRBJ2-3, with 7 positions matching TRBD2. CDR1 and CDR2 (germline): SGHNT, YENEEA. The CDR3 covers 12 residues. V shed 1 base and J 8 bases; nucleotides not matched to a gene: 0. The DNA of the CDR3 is TGTGCCAGCAGCTTAGCGGGGGGTACGCAGTATTTT. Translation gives CASSLAGGTQYF.

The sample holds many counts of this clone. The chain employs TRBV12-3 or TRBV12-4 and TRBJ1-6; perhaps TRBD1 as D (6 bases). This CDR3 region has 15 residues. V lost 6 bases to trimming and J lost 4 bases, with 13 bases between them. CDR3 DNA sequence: TGTGCCAGCAGGACAGGTTATGGGTATAATTCACCCCTCCACTTT. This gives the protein CASRTGYGYNSPLHF.

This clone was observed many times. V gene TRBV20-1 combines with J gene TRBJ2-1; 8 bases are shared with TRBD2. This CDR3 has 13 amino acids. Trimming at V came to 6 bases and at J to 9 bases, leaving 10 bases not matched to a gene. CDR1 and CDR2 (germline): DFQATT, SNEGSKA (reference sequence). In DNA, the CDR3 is TGCAGTGCCAAAGCGGGAGATACGGGTGAGCAGTTCTTC. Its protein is CSAKAGDTGEQFF.

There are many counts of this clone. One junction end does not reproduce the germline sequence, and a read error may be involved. The CDR3 loop is CASREDRGLLETQYF. DNA of the CDR3: TGTGCCAGCAGAGAAGACAGGGGTCTGTTAGAGACCCAGTACTTC. V usage is TRBV2 and J usage is TRBJ2-5; TRBD1 agrees at 8 bases. The CDR3 is 15 amino acids. Germline V CDR1 and CDR2: SNHLY, FYNNEI.

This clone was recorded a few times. The CDR3 DNA reads as TGTGCCACCCTACCGGGACGGGGGAACACTGAAGCTTTCTTT. Protein product: CATLPGRGNTEAFF. J is TRBJ1-1 and V is TRBV19; D is possibly TRBD1 (5 bases). The CDR3 is made up of 14 amino acids. V was shortened by 10 bases and J by 1 base, with 16 bases between the two germline ends. Germline V gene sequence: CDR1 LNHDA, CDR2 SQIVND (reference sequence).

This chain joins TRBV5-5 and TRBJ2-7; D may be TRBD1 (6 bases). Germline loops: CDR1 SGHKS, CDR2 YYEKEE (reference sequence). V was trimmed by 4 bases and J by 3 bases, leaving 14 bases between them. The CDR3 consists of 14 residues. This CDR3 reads CASSRTTGNYEQYF. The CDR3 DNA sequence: TGTGCCAGCAGCCGAACCACAGGGAACTACGAGCAGTACTTC.

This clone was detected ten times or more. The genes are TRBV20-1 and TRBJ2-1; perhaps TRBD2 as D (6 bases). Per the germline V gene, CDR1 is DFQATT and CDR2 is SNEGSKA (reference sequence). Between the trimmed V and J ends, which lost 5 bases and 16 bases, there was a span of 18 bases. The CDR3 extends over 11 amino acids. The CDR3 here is CSAQRLELFFF. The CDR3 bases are TGCAGTGCTCAACGACTAGAACTTTTCTTCTTC.

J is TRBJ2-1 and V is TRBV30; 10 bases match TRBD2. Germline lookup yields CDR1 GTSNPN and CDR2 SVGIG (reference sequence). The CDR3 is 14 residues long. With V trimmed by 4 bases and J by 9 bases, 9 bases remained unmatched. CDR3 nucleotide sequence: TGTGCCTGGAAACTCACTAGCGGGATTAGTGAGCAGTTCTTC. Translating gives CAWKLTSGISEQFF.

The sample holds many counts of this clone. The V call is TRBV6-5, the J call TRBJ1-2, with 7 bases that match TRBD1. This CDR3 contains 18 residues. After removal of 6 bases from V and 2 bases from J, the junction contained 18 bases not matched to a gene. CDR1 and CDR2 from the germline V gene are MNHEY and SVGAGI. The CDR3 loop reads CASSSYTRAKGQNYGYTF. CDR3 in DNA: TGTGCCAGCAGCTCGTACACTCGCGCCAAGGGACAGAACTATGGCTACACCTTC.

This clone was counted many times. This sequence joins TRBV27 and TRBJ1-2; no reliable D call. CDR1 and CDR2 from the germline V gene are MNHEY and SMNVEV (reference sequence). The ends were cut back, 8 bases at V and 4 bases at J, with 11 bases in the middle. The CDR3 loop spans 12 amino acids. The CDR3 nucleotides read TGTGCCAGCCGTAGCCCGGTCTATGGCTACACCTTC. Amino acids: CASRSPVYGYTF.

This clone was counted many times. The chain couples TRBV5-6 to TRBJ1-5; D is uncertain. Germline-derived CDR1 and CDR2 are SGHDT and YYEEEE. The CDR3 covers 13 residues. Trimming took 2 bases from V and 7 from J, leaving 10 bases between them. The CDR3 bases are TGTGCCAGCAGCTTAGGCTCGGGACAGCCCCAGCATTTT. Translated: CASSLGSGQPQHF.

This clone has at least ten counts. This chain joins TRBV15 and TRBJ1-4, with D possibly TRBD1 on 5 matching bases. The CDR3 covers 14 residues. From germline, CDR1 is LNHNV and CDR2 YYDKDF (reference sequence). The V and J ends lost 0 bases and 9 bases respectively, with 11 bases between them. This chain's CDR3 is CATSRDTGVQKLFF. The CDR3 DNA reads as TGTGCCACCAGCAGAGATACGGGGGTACAAAAACTGTTTTTT.

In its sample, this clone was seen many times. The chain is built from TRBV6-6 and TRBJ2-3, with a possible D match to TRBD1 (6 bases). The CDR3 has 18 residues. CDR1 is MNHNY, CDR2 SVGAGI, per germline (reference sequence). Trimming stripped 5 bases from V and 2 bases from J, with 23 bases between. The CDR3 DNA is TGTGCCAGCAGTAGGACAGCCCGCTCCAAGCATCACACAGATACGCAGTATTTT. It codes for CASSRTARSKHHTDTQYF.